This T cell receptor (beta chain) originates from a study of blood T cell repertoires in COVID-19. Study as a whole: The analysed material was cDNA or gDNA that came from T cells, B-cell-depleted T cells, or PBMCs.

This CDR3 is 13 amino acids long. Per the germline V gene, CDR1 is MNHEY and CDR2 is SVGEGT. Deletions cut 3 bases from V and 5 bases from J, with 8 bases between. As originally analysed: Amplification from reference gene primers served as the basis for estimated nucleated cell counts. Clones were sequenced by immunoSEQ multiplex PCR, and TCRdb holds only the in-frame ones, with some missing. V and J calls and clone size are those listed in that table; D and trimming were worked out from the DNA. The repertoire holds around 170,000 clones, approximately 88% seen once, with roughly 3.1% in the top ten.

The chain joins TRBV6-2 or TRBV6-3 to TRBJ1-5; unclear D gene. Sequenced material: peripheral blood. The sequence came from a man aged 60-69 years with acute or convalescent COVID-19. The CDR3 loop reads CASSYTSDQPQHF. CDR3 coding DNA: TGTGCCAGCAGTTATACATCCGATCAGCCCCAGCATTTT.